These 14 T cell receptor beta chains were sequenced from one sample in a study of cytomegalovirus exposure and HLA in healthy donors. The PCR ran on 60 Vbeta and 13 Jbeta primers. Measured with immunoSEQ multiplex PCR; TCRdb has only the in-frame clones, and not every one. There are 94,000 or so clones in the sample; about two thirds occur only once, and under 10% lies in the top ten. The sample taken for sequencing was PBMCs. The receptors were sampled from a man aged 55 to 69 in good health and CMV-seronegative.

The rearrangement joins TRBV5-4 to TRBJ2-7; 9 positions match TRBD1. The CDR3 covers 16 residues. Germline values: CDR1 SGHNT, CDR2 YYREEE (reference sequence). V shed 4 bases, J shed 7 bases, and the junction held 15 bases outside the gene matches. The CDR3 protein is CASSPPQGANLYEQYF. The CDR3 nucleotides are TGTGCCAGCAGCCCGCCACAGGGGGCCAATTTGTATGAGCAGTACTTC.

The chain joins TRBV5-4 to TRBJ2-2, with 9 bases that match TRBD2. Trimming removed 4 bases from V and 6 bases from J; junction bases left unmatched: 7. This CDR3 has 15 residues. Germline CDR1 and CDR2: SGHNT and YYREEE (reference sequence). CDR3 residues: CASSQAGGDAGELFF. In DNA form, the CDR3 reads TGTGCCAGCAGCCAAGCGGGAGGTGACGCCGGGGAGCTGTTTTTT.

This clone appeared a few times. The chain employs TRBV5-1 and TRBJ1-2; TRBD1 aligns across 9 bases. The CDR3 contains 16 residues. Germline assignment: CDR1 SGHRS and CDR2 YFSETQ. V lost 1 base and J lost 8; bases outside the gene matches: 12. The DNA of the CDR3 is TGCGCCAGCAGCTTGTCTGTTGCGGGACAGGGTCAAGGCTACACCTTC. Translated: CASSLSVAGQGQGYTF.

V usage is TRBV5-1 and J usage is TRBJ1-4; 8 positions match TRBD1. Germline CDR1 reads SGHRS; CDR2 reads YFSETQ. J was trimmed by 7 bases and V by 5 bases; bases with no gene match: 10. The CDR3 runs to 15 residues. DNA for the CDR3: TGCGCCAGCAGTCGGGAGACAGGGGCCGGTGAAAAACTGTTTTTT. Protein sequence: CASSRETGAGEKLFF.

This clone was detected only once. This chain uses TRBV30 with TRBJ1-3; no clear D gene. Germline assignment: CDR1 GTSNPN and CDR2 SVGIG (reference sequence). The CDR3 sequence is 16 residues long. Trimming left V 2 bases short and J 0 bases short, with 14 bases between. CDR3 protein: CAWSPPGGSSGNTIYF. CDR3 DNA sequence: TGTGCCTGGAGTCCCCCCGGCGGAAGCTCTGGAAACACCATATATTTT.

The J gene is TRBJ2-3, the V gene TRBV28, with a weak D call TRBD2 (5 bases). Trimming pared 6 bases from V and 6 bases from J, leaving 16 bases between. This CDR3 region has 14 residues. Per the germline V gene, CDR1 is MDHEN and CDR2 is SYDVKM. The CDR3 spells CASSSFGGSDTQYF. Here the CDR3 DNA reads TGTGCCAGCAGCTCGTTCGGAGGTTCGGATACGCAGTATTTT.

The chain joins TRBV29-1 to TRBJ1-4; D gene ambiguous. Trimming stripped 8 bases from V and 3 bases from J, with 13 bases between. Germline V gene lookup returns CDR1 SQVTM and CDR2 ANQGSEA. The CDR3 has 13 amino acids. The CDR3 DNA follows: TGCAGCATCTGCGAGGCTGCTAATGAAAAACTGTTTTTT. It codes for CSICEAANEKLFF.

The chain carries TRBV9 and TRBJ2-2; 9 nucleotides agree with TRBD2. Trimming removed 2 bases from V and 5 bases from J; junction bases left unmatched: 16. The CDR3 totals 19 residues. CDR1 is SGDLS and CDR2 is YYNGEE in the germline V gene. CDR3: CASSVRGLLSGSGTGELFF. The CDR3 bases are TGTGCCAGCAGCGTCAGGGGACTCCTTAGCGGGAGTGGGACCGGGGAGCTGTTTTTT.

The CDR3 region has the DNA TGTGCCAGCAGCTTGGACCCAGGGGCCACCTACGAGCAGTACTTC. Translated, it gives CASSLDPGATYEQYF. The V call is TRBV5-8, the J call TRBJ2-7, with D tentatively TRBD1 (6 bases). This CDR3 is built from 15 residues. CDR1 is SGHTS, CDR2 YDEGEE, per germline. V was clipped by 0 bases and J by 2 bases, with 12 bases between them.

This chain uses TRBV28 with TRBJ1-5; 8 bases match TRBD1. The CDR3 covers 15 residues. From germline, CDR1 is MDHEN and CDR2 SYDVKM. Unmatched junction bases numbered 6, after V lost 7 bases and J lost 1 base. CDR3 coding DNA: TGTGCCAGCACCAAACAGGGGGTAAGCAATCAGCCCCAGCATTTT. This sequence encodes CASTKQGVSNQPQHF. The whole variable domain, remainder taken from reference TRBV28 and TRBJ1-5, is DVKVTQSSRYLVKRTGEKVFLECVQDMDHENMFWYRQDPGLGLRLIYFSYDVKMKEKGDIPEGYSVSREKKERFSLILESASTNQTSMYLCASTKQGVSNQPQHFGDGTRLSIL.

This chain joins TRBV30 and TRBJ2-7; D call uncertain. CDR3 length equals 12 residues. The V end lost 2 bases, the J end lost 4 bases, and 9 bases lay between the germline ends. Looked up from germline, CDR1 is GTSNPN and CDR2 is SVGIG (reference sequence). The CDR3 sequence: CAWSPQRYEQYF. CDR3 coding DNA: TGTGCCTGGAGTCCGCAGAGGTACGAGCAGTACTTC.

The chain combines TRBV4-1 with TRBJ2-3, with a tentative D call TRBD2 (5 bases). Trimming removed 3 bases at V and 0 bases at J, with 13 bases between. The V gene's germline CDR1 is MGHRA and CDR2 YSYEKL. CDR3 length: 16 amino acids. CDR3 protein: CASSHGGWGSTDTQYF. DNA for the CDR3: TGCGCCAGCAGCCACGGCGGGTGGGGTAGCACAGATACGCAGTATTTT.

The V call is TRBV27, the J call TRBJ2-1, with D maybe TRBD1 (6 bases). Germline V lookup: CDR1 MNHEY, CDR2 SMNVEV (reference sequence). The CDR3 sequence is 15 residues long. Trimming cost V 3 bases and J 6 bases, with 15 bases left between them. CDR3 coding DNA: TGTGCCAGCAGTTTTCCTGGGACAAGAACCAATGAGCAGTTCTTC. This gives the protein CASSFPGTRTNEQFF.

The chain couples TRBV21-1 to TRBJ2-1; TRBD1 is the table's D call and was not checked against the DNA. TRBV21-1 is a pseudogene. The CDR3 spans 17 residues. This CDR3 reads CASSKEWDRGPYNEQFF. The CDR3 coding sequence is TGTGCCAGCAGCAAAGAATGGGACAGGGGACCCTACAATGAGCAGTTCTTC.